The 11 T cell receptor beta chains listed next were all sequenced from one sample in a study of T cells in women clearing cervical HPV infection. TCRdb keeps only in-frame clones here, not all; method: immunoSEQ multiplex PCR. This repertoire includes tens of thousands of clones. Sequenced material: blood buffy coat. Every receptor here comes from a woman between 18 and 69 years old with a cervical HPV16 infection that either progressed to CIN3+ or cleared (not recorded which).

With respect to this clone: The read gets to within 3 residues of the CDR3 end, and the germline J gene fills in the rest. The chain carries TRBV28 and TRBJ2-4, with 9 bases identical to TRBD1. The CDR3 length is 16 residues. Germline lookup yields CDR1 MDHEN and CDR2 SYDVKM. J was trimmed by 7 bases and V by 3 bases; bases with no gene match: 10. The CDR3 bases that were read are TGTGCCAGCAGTTTCAATCCCCCCGGGACAGGGAACATT. Amino acids: CASSFNPPGTGNI. The CDR3 reads in full as CASSFNPPGTGNIQYF. The full variable domain, in which reference TRBV28 and TRBJ2-4 provide the parts outside the CDR3, is DVKVTQSSRYLVKRTGEKVFLECVQDMDHENMFWYRQDPGLGLRLIYFSYDVKMKEKGDIPEGYSVSREKKERFSLILESASTNQTSMYLCASSFNPPGTGNIQYFGAGTRLSVL.

On this clone itself: Read coverage stops 3 residues before the CDR3 terminus; the germline J gene supplies the remainder. The gene calls are TRBV2 and TRBJ1-1, with 7 bases aligning to TRBD1. Germline CDR1 reads SNHLY; CDR2 reads FYNNEI. The CDR3 is 15 residues long. J lost 1 base, V lost 6 bases, and 8 bases had no gene match. The CDR3 loop is CASRETGDPNTEAFF. The sequenced CDR3 bases are TGTGCCAGCAGAGAAACAGGGGATCCGAACACTGAA. Full variable domain (remainder filled in from reference TRBV2 and TRBJ1-1): EPEVTQTPSHQVTQMGQEVILRCVPISNHLYFYWYRQILGQKVEFLVSFYNNEISEKSEIFDDQFSVERPDGSNFTLKIRSTKLEDSAMYFCASRETGDPNTEAFFGQGTRLTVV.

Note on this clone: The read terminates 3 residues before the CDR3 end, so the remaining end is supplied by the germline J gene. The chain employs TRBV7-9 and TRBJ2-3, with 8 bases that match TRBD2. This CDR3 is built from 13 residues. Germline loops: CDR1 SEHNR, CDR2 FQNEAQ (reference sequence). The CDR3 loop is CASRRGDQETQYF. The CDR3 bases that were read are TGTGCCAGCAGGCGGGGGGACCAAGAGACG.

Of note for this clone: The sequence runs out 3 residues before the end of the CDR3; the remainder is reconstructed from the germline J gene. The chain joins TRBV7-2 to TRBJ2-3; D gene uncertain. CDR1 and CDR2 from the germline V gene are SGHTA and FQGNSA. The CDR3 spans 13 residues. This CDR3 reads CASSLDSLETQYF. The part of the CDR3 DNA that was read is TGTGCCAGCAGCTTAGACAGCCTCGAGACG.

Turning to this clone: The read stops 3 residues short of the end of the CDR3; the missing end is completed from the germline J gene. The V gene is TRBV18, the J gene TRBJ1-4; TRBD1 aligns across 10 bases. The J segment lost 0 bases and the V segment lost 0 bases, leaving 4 bases of the junction unmatched. CDR1 is KGHSH, CDR2 LQKENI, per germline. CDR3 length: 18 residues. The CDR3 spells CASSPPLGQGATNEKLFF. The CDR3 bases that were read are TGTGCCAGCTCACCACCACTAGGACAGGGGGCAACTAATGAAAAA.

As to this clone: The read is 3 residues too short to cover the CDR3 end, so that end is filled in from the germline J gene. The chain recombines TRBV12-5 with TRBJ1-5, with 10 bases matching TRBD1. This CDR3 has 14 amino acids. Per germline, CDR1 LGHNT and CDR2 FRNRAP. The ends lost 3 bases at V and 9 bases at J; junction bases unmatched: 5. CDR3 amino acids: CASGLGQGGMPQHF. CDR3 bases read: TGTGCTAGTGGTTTAGGACAGGGGGGGATGCCC. The full variable domain, rest sourced from reference TRBV12-5 and TRBJ1-5, is DARVTQTPRHKVTEMGQEVTMRCQPILGHNTVFWYRQTMMQGLELLAYFRNRAPLDDSGMPKDRFSAEMPDATLATLKIQPSEPRDSAVYFCASGLGQGGMPQHFGDGTRLSIL.

Turning to this clone: The read halts 3 residues ahead of the CDR3 end, with the missing end drawn from the germline J gene. The rearrangement links TRBV6-2 or TRBV6-3 to TRBJ1-5; no firm D call. Germline-derived CDR1 and CDR2 are MNHEY and SVGEGT. The V gene lost 0 bases and the J gene lost 6 bases, with 9 bases spanning the gap. The CDR3 extends over 14 amino acids. The CDR3 sequence: CASSYSSLGQPQHF. CDR3 DNA (partial): TGTGCCAGCAGTTACTCGAGCCTAGGTCAGCCC.

To note about this clone: The CDR3 extends 3 residues past the end of the read, so its final part is completed from the germline J gene. The rearrangement joins TRBV5-1 to TRBJ1-2; D is possibly TRBD1 (6 bases). Germline V gene sequence: CDR1 SGHRS, CDR2 YFSETQ. The ends were cut back, 4 bases at V and 3 bases at J, with 16 bases in the middle. The CDR3 runs to 15 residues. The CDR3 loop reads CASSPLTGKDYGYTF. CDR3 DNA, as far as it was read: TGCGCCAGCAGCCCCTTGACAGGAAAGGACTATGGC. Supplemented by reference TRBV5-1 and TRBJ1-2, the full variable domain reads KAGVTQTPRYLIKTRGQQVTLSCSPISGHRSVSWYQQTPGQGLQFLFEYFSETQRNKGNFPGRFSGRQFSNSRSEMNVSTLELGDSALYLCASSPLTGKDYGYTFGSGTRLTVV.

A remark on this clone: The CDR3 extends 3 residues past the end of the read, so its final part is completed from the germline J gene. The genes are TRBV11-2 and TRBJ2-2; 7 bases align to TRBD2. The CDR3 runs 15 residues. CDR1 SGHAT and CDR2 FQNNGV come from the germline V gene. The sequenced part of the CDR3 DNA is TGTGCCAGCAGCTTAGGGGGAGGGGCTGGAGAAAAG. This encodes CASSLGGGAGEK. The CDR3 in full is CASSLGGGAGEKLFF.

This CDR3 is CASSLVGASSTDTQYF. The DNA read from the CDR3 is TGCGCCAGCAGCTTGGTAGGGGCGTCGAGCACAGATACG. The rearrangement joins TRBV5-1 to TRBJ2-3; TRBD1 might be the D (5 bases). The DNA ends 3 residues before the CDR3 does, and the rest of the CDR3 is filled in from the germline J gene. Germline CDR1 is SGHRS and CDR2 is YFSETQ. CDR3 length: 16 residues. V lost 0 bases to trimming and J lost 0 bases, with 11 bases between them.

Worth noting for this clone: The sequenced fragment ends 3 residues before the CDR3 boundary, so the rest is inferred from the germline J gene. V usage is TRBV10-3 and J usage is TRBJ1-4, with a tentative D call TRBD1 (6 bases). The length of the CDR3 is 14 residues. In germline, CDR1 is ENHRY, CDR2 SYGVKD. The CDR3 is CATGSRDTNSPLFF. Incomplete CDR3 DNA: TGTGCCACCGGGAGCCGGGACACCAATTCGCCA.